These 25 T cell receptor beta chains were all obtained from the same sample, sequenced in a study of blood T cell repertoires in COVID-19 (dated by TCRdb to about 2020). The receptor library was made with the immunoSEQ multiplex PCR assay. The table was pulled from immuneACCESS by TCRdb, which kept in-frame rearrangements only. Such tables lose some clones; where checked, under half of the loss comes from unresolved V genes, and the rest has no known cause. The sample table holds about 250,000 clones, of which over 75% were seen once. The ten largest clones add up to around 1.7% of the sample. Input material: PBMCs or T cells enriched from blood (not recorded which). These receptors were taken from a man aged 35 to 55 who had recovered from COVID-19.

This chain links TRBV28 with TRBJ2-3; 11 positions match TRBD2. The CDR3 contains 19 residues. The V gene end was trimmed by 3 bases and the J gene end by 0 bases; junction bases not matched to a gene: 11. Germline values: CDR1 MDHEN, CDR2 SYDVKM. The CDR3 spells CASSFPFLLAGDSTDTQYF. The CDR3 DNA follows: TGTGCCAGCAGTTTCCCTTTTTTACTAGCGGGGGATAGCACAGATACGCAGTATTTT. The variable domain in full, completed from reference TRBV28 and TRBJ2-3, reads DVKVTQSSRYLVKRTGEKVFLECVQDMDHENMFWYRQDPGLGLRLIYFSYDVKMKEKGDIPEGYSVSREKKERFSLILESASTNQTSMYLCASSFPFLLAGDSTDTQYFGPGTRLTVL.

J is TRBJ2-7 and V is TRBV19; 10 bases fit TRBD1. This CDR3 is 14 amino acids long. Per the germline V gene, CDR1 is LNHDA and CDR2 is SQIVND (reference sequence). The J segment lost 2 bases and the V segment lost 6 bases, leaving 4 bases of the junction unmatched. In nucleotides, the CDR3 is TGTGCCAGTAGCCCGGGACAGGGGACCTACGAGCAGTACTTC. Translating it yields CASSPGQGTYEQYF.

V and J are TRBV9 and TRBJ1-3; TRBD1 might be the D (6 bases). V was shortened by 3 bases and J by 4 bases, with 17 bases between the two germline ends. The CDR3 has 16 residues. Germline loops: CDR1 SGDLS, CDR2 YYNGEE. CDR3 sequence: CASSGTTGFRGNTIYF. The CDR3 region has the DNA TGTGCCAGCAGCGGAACAACAGGGTTTAGAGGAAACACCATATATTTT.

The CDR3, as DNA: TGTGCCAGCAGCTTAAACTTCGGAAACACCATATATTTT. Protein sequence: CASSLNFGNTIYF. The J gene is TRBJ1-3, the V gene TRBV7-2, with unresolved D. Deletions cut 2 bases from V and 4 bases from J, with 6 bases between. The CDR3 length is 13 residues. Germline CDR1 and CDR2: SGHTA and FQGNSA. Together with reference TRBV7-2 and TRBJ1-3, the CDR3 gives the full variable domain: GAGVSQSPSNKVTEKGKDVELRCDPISGHTALYWYRQSLGQGLEFLIYFQGNSAPDKSGLPSDRFSAERTGGSVSTLTIQRTQQEDSAVYLCASSLNFGNTIYFGEGSWLTVV.

The rearrangement links TRBV7-2 to TRBJ1-2; tentatively, D is TRBD1 (6 bases). The ends were cut back, 3 bases at V and 1 base at J, with 12 bases in the middle. CDR1 SGHTA and CDR2 FQGNSA come from the germline V gene. The CDR3 has 15 residues. In nucleotides, the CDR3 is TGTGCCAGCAGCTTCAGGGGAACGGGTAACTATGGCTACACCTTC. Its translation: CASSFRGTGNYGYTF. The entire variable domain, with the rest obtained from reference TRBV7-2 and TRBJ1-2, is as follows: GAGVSQSPSNKVTEKGKDVELRCDPISGHTALYWYRQSLGQGLEFLIYFQGNSAPDKSGLPSDRFSAERTGGSVSTLTIQRTQQEDSAVYLCASSFRGTGNYGYTFGSGTRLTVV.

V is TRBV7-2 and J is TRBJ1-2; weak D call: TRBD1 (5 bases). The CDR3 length is 15 residues. V gave up 5 bases and J gave up 4 bases, with 17 bases separating them. Germline V gene data show CDR1 as SGHTA and CDR2 as FQGNSA. Here the CDR3 reads CASSPDPRDSYGYTF. In nucleotides, the CDR3 is TGTGCCAGCAGCCCTGATCCTCGTGACAGCTATGGCTACACCTTC.

The count of this clone is one. CDR3: CASSDSWALNYEQYF. CDR3 in DNA: TGTGCCAGCAGTGATTCCTGGGCCCTTAATTACGAGCAGTACTTC. The genes are TRBV6-1 and TRBJ2-7; D not certain. V lost 3 bases to trimming and J lost 4 bases, with 16 bases between them. Germline CDR1 MNHNS, CDR2 SASEGT. The CDR3 is made up of 15 amino acids.

This clone was seen a handful of times. The chain carries TRBV7-3 and TRBJ1-1, with D perhaps TRBD1 (5 bases). V dropped 5 bases and J dropped 5 bases, with 18 bases sitting between them. Germline-derived CDR1 and CDR2 are SGHTA and FQGTGA. The CDR3 runs 15 residues. The CDR3 reads CASSPRQGTGTEAFF. CDR3 in DNA: TGTGCCAGCAGCCCCCGGCAGGGTACCGGAACTGAAGCTTTCTTT.

This clone came up a few times. The chain uses TRBV18 and TRBJ1-2, with D perhaps TRBD1 (5 bases). CDR1 and CDR2 (germline): KGHSH, LQKENI. Deletions cut 3 bases from V and 4 bases from J, with 15 bases between. CDR3 length: 15 amino acids. CDR3 sequence reads: CASSPATQGIYGYTF. CDR3 bases: TGTGCCAGCTCACCGGCTACCCAGGGAATCTATGGCTACACCTTC.

This clone was counted a single time. This rearrangement joins TRBV5-1 to TRBJ2-3; D perhaps matches TRBD1 (5 bases). The CDR3 consists of 13 residues. CDR1 SGHRS and CDR2 YFSETQ come from the germline V gene. Trimming took 3 bases from V and 6 from J, leaving 11 bases between them. The CDR3: CASSSTVRDTQYF. The DNA of the CDR3 is TGCGCCAGCAGCTCGACAGTCCGGGATACGCAGTATTTT.

V usage is TRBV7-9 and J usage is TRBJ2-7; 7 nucleotides match TRBD1. V shed 4 bases and J 2 bases; nucleotides not matched to a gene: 11. This CDR3 is 16 amino acids long. Germline CDR1 and CDR2: SEHNR and FQNEAQ (reference sequence). The CDR3 sequence is CASSSHRDRATYEQYF. The CDR3 DNA sequence: TGTGCCAGCAGCTCTCACCGGGACAGAGCTACCTACGAGCAGTACTTC.

The V gene is TRBV3-1 (or the pseudogene TRBV3-2), the J gene TRBJ2-7; D is unresolved. Germline-derived CDR1 and CDR2 are LGHDT and YNNKEL (reference sequence). The length of the CDR3 is 15 residues. The V end was cut by 1 base, the J end by 3 bases, with 13 bases between. The CDR3 protein is CASSQGPGENYEQYF. The CDR3 DNA reads TGTGCCAGCAGCCAAGGGCCAGGTGAGAACTACGAGCAGTACTTC.

This sequence joins TRBV24-1 and TRBJ1-5; the D gene is possibly TRBD1 (5 bases). The germline CDR1 and CDR2 sequences are KGHDR and SFDVKD. V shed 5 bases and J shed 6 bases, with 13 bases lying between them. The CDR3 is made up of 14 amino acids. The CDR3 loop reads CATSGPLTGQPQHF. The CDR3 DNA is TGTGCCACCAGTGGACCCCTTACAGGTCAGCCCCAGCATTTT.

This clone was seen only once. The chain employs TRBV27 and TRBJ2-1, with 12 bases matching TRBD2. The germline gives CDR1 MNHEY, CDR2 SMNVEV (reference sequence). The CDR3 consists of 17 residues. Trimming removed 7 bases from V and 6 bases from J; junction bases left unmatched: 13. In nucleotides, the CDR3 is TGTGCCAGCACCTGGACTAGCGGGGCCGCTCTCGGCAATGAGCAGTTCTTC. Translating it yields CASTWTSGAALGNEQFF.

This chain connects TRBV27 to TRBJ1-1; D gene ambiguous. Germline V gene lookup returns CDR1 MNHEY and CDR2 SMNVEV (reference sequence). This CDR3 has 15 amino acids. The germline V and J ends were trimmed by 6 bases and 0 bases, with 14 bases remaining between them. In nucleotides, the CDR3 is TGTGCCAGCAGCAGAACGTGGGCTATGAACACTGAAGCTTTCTTT. Translation gives CASSRTWAMNTEAFF.

This chain links TRBV14 with TRBJ1-1; no definite D call. The CDR3 is made up of 14 amino acids. Trimming pared 0 bases from V and 12 bases from J, leaving 17 bases between. CDR1 and CDR2 (germline): SGHDN, FVKESK. CDR3 loop: CASSQESAGVRSFF. CDR3 DNA: TGTGCCAGCAGCCAAGAATCCGCCGGGGTAAGGTCTTTCTTT. The full variable domain, completed using reference TRBV14 and TRBJ1-1, is EAGVTQFPSHSVIEKGQTVTLRCDPISGHDNLYWYRRVMGKEIKFLLHFVKESKQDESGMPNNRFLAERTGGTYSTLKVQPAELEDSGVYFCASSQESAGVRSFFGQGTRLTVV.

The chain has TRBV30 and TRBJ1-1, with D maybe TRBD1 (6 bases). Trimming removed 5 bases from V and 1 base from J, with 8 bases in between. Germline V gives CDR1 GTSNPN, CDR2 SVGIG (reference sequence). CDR3 length: 12 residues. The CDR3 coding sequence is TGTGCCTGGGGGGACACGAACACTGAAGCTTTCTTT. It specifies CAWGDTNTEAFF.

J is TRBJ2-1 and V is TRBV30; D may be TRBD1 (5 bases). V lost 7 bases and J lost 7, with 14 bases in between. This CDR3 region has 12 residues. The germline gives CDR1 GTSNPN, CDR2 SVGIG (reference sequence). The CDR3, as DNA: TGTGCCTCCCAGGCAGGGCGGAATGAGCAGTTCTTC. This codes for CASQAGRNEQFF.

The V and J genes are TRBV6-6 and TRBJ1-5; D call uncertain. With 0 bases removed from V and 1 base from J, the gap between germline ends came to 10 bases. The V gene's germline CDR1 is MNHNY and CDR2 SVGAGI (reference sequence). The CDR3 is 16 amino acids. CDR3 nucleotides: TGTGCCAGCAGTTACTCGGGAGGACCGAGCAATCAGCCCCAGCATTTT. As protein: CASSYSGGPSNQPQHF.

The genes are TRBV18 and TRBJ2-6; D gene ambiguous. Germline loops: CDR1 KGHSH, CDR2 LQKENI. V was cut by 2 bases and J by 3 bases, with 8 bases left in between. The CDR3 extends over 15 amino acids. CDR3 DNA: TGTGCCAGCTCACCAAACAGTGGTGGGGCCAACGTCCTGACTTTC. Encoded protein: CASSPNSGGANVLTF.

CDR3 amino acids: CAISEAGVGQGNSPLHF. CDR3 DNA: TGTGCCATCAGTGAGGCCGGTGTCGGACAGGGGAATTCACCCCTCCACTTT. V usage is TRBV10-3 and J usage is TRBJ1-6, with 9 bases that match TRBD1. Germline V lookup: CDR1 ENHRY, CDR2 SYGVKD. The CDR3 is made up of 17 amino acids. After removal of 2 bases from V and 7 bases from J, the junction contained 9 bases not matched to a gene.

The CDR3, as DNA: TGCGCCAGCAGCTCGACAGGGCCCAGCGGGGAGCTGTTTTTT. This sequence encodes CASSSTGPSGELFF. The chain uses TRBV5-1 and TRBJ2-2; 7 nucleotides agree with TRBD1. After removal of 3 bases from V and 7 bases from J, the junction contained 6 bases not matched to a gene. The CDR3 length is 14 residues. Looked up from germline, CDR1 is SGHRS and CDR2 is YFSETQ.

V usage is TRBV28 and J usage is TRBJ2-2; 10 bases fit TRBD1. CDR1 and CDR2 from the germline V gene are MDHEN and SYDVKM. Trimming took 7 bases from V and 7 from J; bases not matched to a gene: 6. The CDR3 extends over 14 amino acids. In DNA form, the CDR3 reads TGTGCCAGCATCGGGACAGGGGAGGGCGGGGAGCTGTTTTTT. Translating it yields CASIGTGEGGELFF.

The chain joins TRBV5-1 to TRBJ1-3; D is perhaps TRBD1 (5 bases). Germline V CDR1 and CDR2: SGHRS, YFSETQ. V was shortened by 0 bases and J by 0 bases, with 10 bases between the two germline ends. The CDR3 length is 16 residues. The CDR3 bases are TGCGCCAGCAGCTTGGCTGGGACTGACTCTGGAAACACCATATATTTT. Translation: CASSLAGTDSGNTIYF.

The chain combines TRBV27 with TRBJ2-3; TRBD1 matches 9 bases. The CDR3 sequence is 16 residues long. Trimming took 5 bases from V and 5 from J; bases not matched to a gene: 11. Germline V gene data show CDR1 as MNHEY and CDR2 as SMNVEV (reference sequence). This chain's CDR3 is CASSRPPGTGIDTQYF. Written as DNA, the CDR3 is TGTGCCAGCAGTAGACCTCCCGGGACAGGGATAGATACGCAGTATTTT.